This T cell receptor beta chain was sequenced during a study of T cell repertoires in aging, cancer and after chemotherapy. The study's findings and limits: Untreated cancer patients had significantly lower blood TCR diversity than age-matched healthy donors.

The V gene's germline CDR1 is SQVTM and CDR2 ANQGSEA. The CDR3 consists of 13 residues. V lost 6 bases to trimming and J lost 3 bases; unmatched junction nucleotides: 2. This clonotype was counted between two and nine times. Its matching antigen is unknown. Amplification of TCR beta used genomic DNA extracted from peripheral blood. Multiplex touch-down PCR with TRB-A/B primers amplified rearranged V-D-J TRB sequences. TCRdb re-analysed the multiplex PCR reads in MiXCR, keeping a single row per CDR3 protein. Here the sample spans about 7,800 distinct CDR3 sequences, roughly two fifths being singletons. The TCR sequence derives from a human donor with a solid tumor. The V and J genes are TRBV29-1 and TRBJ1-5; 10 nucleotides align to TRBD1. Sequenced material: blood. In DNA form, the CDR3 reads TGCAGCGTAGGGACAGGGGACAATCAGCCCCAGCATTTT. Encoded protein: CSVGTGDNQPQHF.